This T cell receptor (beta chain) emerged from a study of T-cell memory formation after mild COVID-19. General study findings and limits: Contracting clones localized mainly to CM and EM when CD4+ and mainly to EMRA when CD8+.

This clonotype was counted between two and nine times. Its antigen is still unknown. This CDR3 contains 12 residues. The V gene lost 2 bases and the J gene lost 7 bases, with 8 bases spanning the gap. The germline CDR1 and CDR2 sequences are SGHKS and YYEKEE (reference sequence). A single record per CDR3 protein comes from TCRdb applying MiXCR to the 5' RACE reads. The sample includes some 50,000 distinct CDR3 sequences, 25% to 35% of them seen just once. The TCR sequence derives from a man aged 18-30 years who had mild COVID-19 (a few samples of this study predate the infection). Cell type and time point are not known. Sequenced: PBMCs or a T cell subset sorted from them (not recorded which). The rearrangement uses TRBV5-5 and TRBJ2-3; D is ambiguous. CDR3 sequence reads: CASSLNENTQYF. The CDR3 DNA reads TGTGCCAGCAGCTTAAATGAAAATACGCAGTATTTT. The variable domain in full, with the rest retrieved from reference TRBV5-5 and TRBJ2-3, is DAGVTQSPTHLIKTRGQQVTLRCSPISGHKSVSWYQQVLGQGPQFIFQYYEKEERGRGNFPDRFSARQFPNYSSELNVNALLLGDSALYLCASSLNENTQYFGPGTRLTVL.